The present T cell receptor (beta chain) was sequenced within a study of blood T cell repertoires in COVID-19 (dated by TCRdb to about 2020). About the investigation overall: Samples covering the acute and convalescent phases of COVID-19 were provided by collaborators in the United States, Italy and Spain. The material from the prospective study consisted of cDNA or gDNA derived from T cells, B-cell-depleted T cells, or PBMCs. Deeply sampled blood TCRbeta repertoires from subjects exposed to, actively infected with, or recovered from COVID-19 were included in the dataset. A freely available public database, intended as a resource for researchers studying the immune response to SARS-CoV-2, is where the repertoires were released. The samples were drawn from the first 160 participants of the ongoing ImmuneRACE study and from more than 1,000 subjects provided by 6 global collaborators. Nearly every sample came with metadata listing a de-identified subject ID, COVID-19 status, age in years and sex. HLA class I and class II types, where available, came from metadata supplied by the sample provider rather than from assay-based typing. What the research found in general, with its limitations: How much clinical and demographic metadata was included differed by source and by participant, and the metadata was provided uncurated.

The CDR3 contains 14 residues, cysteine and phenylalanine counted. The DNA shown is the 42-base CDR3, in frame from base 1. In the germline V gene (reference sequence), CDR1 corresponds to DFQATT and CDR2 to SNEGSKA. From V the trimming removes 3 bases and from J it removes 10 bases, while the gene matches leave 11 bases of the junction unaccounted for. The immunoSEQ Assay, a bias-controlled multiplex PCR, was used to amplify TCRbeta CDR3 regions from genomic DNA. Per the original workflow: The number of nucleated cells in each sample was estimated from the amplification of reference gene primers within the assay. To quantify the absolute abundance of each unique TCRbeta CDR3 rearrangement, sequence reads were collapsed and filtered. For each sample, productive Simpson clonality was calculated as the square root of Simpson's diversity index across productive rearrangements. TCRdb obtained this table from immuneACCESS and retained in-frame rearrangements with V and J assigned. These tables miss some clones; where compared with another copy, unresolved V genes account for less than half of the shortfall, and the remainder is unexplained. From that table come the V and J calls and clone size; the DNA was used to work out D and trimming. The sample data list 24,000 or so clones, and around 86% of these were observed just once. Approximately 12% of the sample is in the top ten clones.

Comment on this clone: Its binding antigen is unknown. Per-nucleotide qualities are absent, and no much larger clonotype sits a single base away.

Whole blood was collected in K2EDTA tubes by collaborating institutions according to the institutions' own protocols. For TCRbeta analysis, collaborators shipped samples as frozen whole blood, isolated PBMCs, or DNA extracted from either of those sample types. This chain joins TRBV20-1 to TRBJ1-1; 10 bases in the junction line up with TRBD1. This clonotype originated in a woman of 80 years or more with active or convalescent COVID-19. What was sequenced was peripheral blood. This receptor carries the CDR3 CSASPDRGPGGAFF. In nucleotides, the sequence is TGCAGTGCTAGTCCCGACAGGGGGCCAGGGGGAGCTTTCTTT.